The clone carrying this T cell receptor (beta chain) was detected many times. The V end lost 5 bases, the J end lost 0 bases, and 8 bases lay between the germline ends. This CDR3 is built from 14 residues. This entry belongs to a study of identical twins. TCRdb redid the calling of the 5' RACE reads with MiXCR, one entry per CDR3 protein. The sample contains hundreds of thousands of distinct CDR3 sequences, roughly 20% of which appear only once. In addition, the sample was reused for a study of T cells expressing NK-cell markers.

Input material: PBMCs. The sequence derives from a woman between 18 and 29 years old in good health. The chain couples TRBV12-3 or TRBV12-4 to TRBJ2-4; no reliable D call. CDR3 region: CASSPGLAKNIQYF. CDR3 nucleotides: TGTGCCAGCAGTCCTGGCTTAGCCAAAAACATTCAGTACTTC.